This passage covers 27 T cell receptor beta chains from one sample sequenced in a study of control samples from healthy donors and cancer patients. Repertoires were generated with immunoSEQ multiplex PCR, while TCRdb's copy carries only in-frame clones and drops some. The sample has 150,000 to 200,000 clones, 90% seen once. The specimen sequenced was blood. These receptors were obtained from a woman aged 50 to 60 in good health.

The gene calls are TRBV18 and TRBJ1-2, with D hard to call. CDR1 is KGHSH, CDR2 LQKENI, per germline. V dropped 9 bases and J dropped 1 base, with 12 bases sitting between them. The CDR3 spans 13 residues. CDR3 DNA sequence: TGTGCCAGTTCCCCCGAGGTTAACTATGGCTACACCTTC. Translated: CASSPEVNYGYTF.

The chain links TRBV18 to TRBJ2-3; no clear D. V was shortened by 3 bases and J by 6 bases, with 4 bases between the two germline ends. The V gene's germline CDR1 is KGHSH and CDR2 LQKENI. The CDR3 has 11 residues. The CDR3 region has the DNA TGTGCCAGCTCACCTTGGGATACGCAGTATTTT. This translates into CASSPWDTQYF.

This chain joins TRBV6-2 or TRBV6-3 and TRBJ2-7, with 7 positions matching TRBD1. The trim removed 5 bases at V and 4 bases at J, leaving 8 bases unmatched. This CDR3 is built from 14 residues. CDR1 is MNHEY, CDR2 SVGEGT, per germline. DNA for the CDR3: TGTGCCAGCAGTACCGAAGGGGGCTTTTACGAGCAGTACTTC. Encoded protein: CASSTEGGFYEQYF.

The rearrangement links TRBV5-4 to TRBJ2-3; no reliable D call. Germline CDR1 reads SGHNT; CDR2 reads YYREEE (reference sequence). Trimming cost V 0 bases and J 2 bases, with 13 bases left between them. This CDR3 spans 16 amino acids. This CDR3 is CASSLGSGSHTDTQYF. The CDR3 nucleotides read TGTGCCAGCAGCTTGGGGTCCGGCAGTCACACAGATACGCAGTATTTT.

The V and J genes are TRBV15 and TRBJ1-1; unclear D gene. Germline V gene data show CDR1 as LNHNV and CDR2 as YYDKDF (reference sequence). The V gene lost 5 bases and the J gene lost 0 bases, with 13 bases spanning the gap. The CDR3 is 15 amino acids. The CDR3 here is CATSPFGVLNTEAFF. CDR3 sequence (DNA): TGTGCCACCAGCCCGTTTGGGGTTTTGAACACTGAAGCTTTCTTT.

This chain connects TRBV24-1 to TRBJ1-1; D is ambiguous. V lost 2 bases to trimming and J lost 7 bases, with 10 bases between them. The CDR3 sequence is 13 residues long. Per germline, CDR1 KGHDR and CDR2 SFDVKD. The CDR3 DNA sequence: TGTGCCACCAGTGATTGGGCAACAGATGAAGCTTTCTTT. The encoded protein is CATSDWATDEAFF.

The chain joins TRBV6-5 to TRBJ1-4; D remains ambiguous. V shed 10 bases and J shed 0 bases, with 12 bases lying between them. The CDR3 length is 14 residues. Germline CDR1 and CDR2: MNHEY and SVGAGI. This CDR3 is CATKDGSTNEKLFF. For the CDR3, the DNA is TGTGCCACAAAGGACGGGTCAACTAATGAAAAACTGTTTTTT.

This clone has just a few counts. The chain carries TRBV19 and TRBJ1-6, with 9 bases aligning to TRBD1. The ends lost 6 bases at V and 9 bases at J; junction bases unmatched: 3. The CDR3 has 13 residues. CDR1 and CDR2 (germline): LNHDA, SQIVND (reference sequence). The CDR3 nucleotides read TGTGCCAGTAGCGGACAGGGGAGTTCACCCCTCCACTTT. Encoded protein: CASSGQGSSPLHF.

The V gene is TRBV6-5, the J gene TRBJ1-1; possibly TRBD1 for D (6 bases). CDR3 length: 14 residues. The V and J ends lost 7 bases and 0 bases respectively, with 12 bases between them. CDR1 MNHEY and CDR2 SVGAGI come from the germline V gene. The CDR3 DNA sequence: TGTGCCAGCAACGGACAGCCCATGAACACTGAAGCTTTCTTT. Its protein product is CASNGQPMNTEAFF.

This chain links TRBV30 with TRBJ2-7; 12 bases agree with TRBD2. The CDR3 covers 12 residues. Germline V gives CDR1 GTSNPN, CDR2 SVGIG (reference sequence). Trimming took 2 bases from V and 7 from J; bases not matched to a gene: 0. As DNA, the CDR3 is TGTGCCTGGAGTCTAGCGGGGGGGGAGCAGTACTTC. Its protein is CAWSLAGGEQYF.

V usage is TRBV15 and J usage is TRBJ2-1, with 8 bases fitting TRBD2. The junction had 8 bases not matched to a gene; V was cut back by 3 bases and J by 7 bases. Germline CDR1 is LNHNV and CDR2 is YYDKDF (reference sequence). CDR3 length: 15 amino acids. CDR3 sequence: CATSSVIAGLNEQFF. In nucleotides, the CDR3 is TGTGCCACCAGCAGCGTAATAGCGGGACTTAATGAGCAGTTCTTC.

The chain links TRBV20-1 to TRBJ2-3; D unclear. V gave up 3 bases and J gave up 9 bases, with 13 bases separating them. Germline loops: CDR1 DFQATT, CDR2 SNEGSKA (reference sequence). This CDR3 is 12 amino acids long. The CDR3 protein is CSASPGLETQYF. CDR3 in DNA: TGCAGTGCTAGTCCCGGATTAGAGACGCAGTATTTT.

Remarks on this clone: The junction does not match germline at one end; this may be a read error. V and J are TRBV4-1 and TRBJ2-1; TRBD2 agrees at 8 bases. This CDR3 is built from 12 residues. CDR1 and CDR2 (germline): MGHRA, YSYEKL. CDR3 residues: CASRQAGAEQFF. As DNA, the CDR3 is TGCGCCAGCAGACAAGCGGGGGCTGAGCAGTTCTTC.

In the case of this clone: Other DNA sequences from this sample encode an identical CDR3 as well. V usage is TRBV9 and J usage is TRBJ2-7; TRBD1 matches 8 bases. V was clipped by 0 bases and J by 3 bases; unmatched bases: 5. The CDR3 is 15 residues long. Germline loops: CDR1 SGDLS, CDR2 YYNGEE. CDR3 sequence: CASSVAGTGLYEQYF. As DNA, the CDR3 is TGTGCCAGCAGCGTAGCAGGGACAGGACTCTACGAGCAGTACTTC.

The chain is built from TRBV11-1 and TRBJ2-4, with unresolved D. The CDR3 contains 15 residues. The germline V gene has CDR1 SGHAT and CDR2 FQDESV (reference sequence). V lost 2 bases, J lost 5 bases, and 13 bases lay in between. The CDR3: CASSLRAPHQNIQYF. In DNA form, the CDR3 reads TGTGCCAGCAGCTTAAGGGCGCCCCATCAAAACATTCAGTACTTC.

This sequence joins TRBV29-1 and TRBJ2-2, with D hard to call. Trimming left V 3 bases short and J 3 bases short, with 8 bases between. In germline, CDR1 is SQVTM, CDR2 ANQGSEA. The CDR3 loop spans 13 amino acids. The CDR3 region is CSVDYGDTGELFF. DNA for the CDR3: TGCAGCGTTGATTATGGGGACACCGGGGAGCTGTTTTTT.

The chain employs TRBV7-2 and TRBJ1-5, with D unresolved. This CDR3 is built from 15 residues. Trimming cost V 1 base and J 4 bases, with 11 bases left between them. Germline CDR1 and CDR2: SGHTA and FQGNSA. CDR3 DNA: TGTGCCAGCAGCTTAGATCCCCTATGGAATCAGCCCCAGCATTTT. Its translation: CASSLDPLWNQPQHF.

The gene calls are TRBV30 and TRBJ1-6; TRBD1 agrees at 8 bases. J was trimmed by 7 bases and V by 5 bases; bases with no gene match: 10. The CDR3 contains 15 residues. The germline V gene encodes CDR1 GTSNPN and CDR2 SVGIG (reference sequence). CDR3 in amino acids: CAWEDQGARNSPLHF. The CDR3 DNA sequence: TGTGCCTGGGAAGACCAGGGGGCGCGAAATTCACCCCTCCACTTT.

The rearrangement uses TRBV7-3 and TRBJ2-5, with TRBD2 as a possible D gene (6 bases). Germline V gene lookup returns CDR1 SGHTA and CDR2 FQGTGA. V lost 5 bases and J 2 bases, leaving 12 bases between the germline ends. The CDR3 extends over 14 amino acids. In DNA, the CDR3 is TGTGCCAGCAGCCCTCGCGGGGCACAAGAGACCCAGTACTTC. Its translation: CASSPRGAQETQYF.

The chain is built from TRBV4-1 and TRBJ1-5, with D maybe TRBD1 (5 bases). Trimming cost V 0 bases and J 5 bases, with 11 bases left between them. Germline loops: CDR1 MGHRA, CDR2 YSYEKL. The CDR3 totals 15 residues. Here the CDR3 DNA reads TGCGCCAGCAGCCAAGAGGGACCGAGGGATCAGCCCCAGCATTTT. It specifies CASSQEGPRDQPQHF.

The gene calls are TRBV28 and TRBJ2-3; D ambiguous. V gave up 3 bases and J gave up 0 bases, with 4 bases separating them. This CDR3 is built from 13 residues. Germline CDR1 and CDR2: MDHEN and SYDVKM. In nucleotides, the CDR3 is TGTGCCAGCAGTTTGGATAGCACAGATACGCAGTATTTT. The encoded protein is CASSLDSTDTQYF. The entire variable domain, with the rest obtained from reference TRBV28 and TRBJ2-3, is as follows: DVKVTQSSRYLVKRTGEKVFLECVQDMDHENMFWYRQDPGLGLRLIYFSYDVKMKEKGDIPEGYSVSREKKERFSLILESASTNQTSMYLCASSLDSTDTQYFGPGTRLTVL.

The chain joins TRBV7-9 to TRBJ2-1; D might be TRBD1 or TRBD2, each matching 5 bases. The germline CDR1 and CDR2 sequences are SEHNR and FQNEAQ (reference sequence). V lost 5 bases and J lost 6, with 11 bases in between. The CDR3 is 13 residues long. DNA for the CDR3: TGTGCCAGCAGCCTGAGAGGGACCAATGAGCAGTTCTTC. Its translation is CASSLRGTNEQFF.

This clone was observed once. The CDR3 DNA reads as TGTGCCAGCAGTTTCGCGGGGAGCTACAATGAGCAGTTCTTC. It codes for CASSFAGSYNEQFF. V is TRBV27 and J is TRBJ2-1; TRBD2 is a possible D gene (6 bases). The CDR3 is made up of 14 amino acids. Germline CDR1 is MNHEY and CDR2 is SMNVEV (reference sequence). Trimming pared 3 bases from V and 3 bases from J, leaving 9 bases between.

This clone turned up a few times. The V call is TRBV7-9, the J call TRBJ2-3; D uncertain. Germline V gives CDR1 SEHNR, CDR2 FQNEAQ (reference sequence). There are 13 residues in the CDR3. Trimming removed 3 bases from V and 2 bases from J, with 6 bases in between. The CDR3 nucleotides are TGTGCCAGCAGCTTGGGGTCCACAGATACGCAGTATTTT. It codes for CASSLGSTDTQYF.

This clone came up a few times. The chain joins TRBV3-1 (or the pseudogene TRBV3-2) to TRBJ1-3, with D unresolved. Germline assignment: CDR1 LGHDT and CDR2 YNNKEL (reference sequence). V lost 4 bases and J 4 bases, leaving 14 bases between the germline ends. This CDR3 comprises 15 residues. The chain's CDR3 is CASSPSHRRGNTIYF. Written as DNA, the CDR3 is TGTGCCAGCAGCCCTTCACACCGTCGGGGAAACACCATATATTTT.

This clone was seen once. V and J are TRBV6-1 and TRBJ1-3; D is possibly TRBD1 (6 bases). The CDR3 totals 20 residues. In germline, CDR1 is MNHNS, CDR2 SASEGT. The germline V and J ends were trimmed by 1 base and 0 bases, with 22 bases remaining between them. DNA for the CDR3: TGTGCCAGCAGTGAAGGCGGTAGATGGGACACCTTCCCCTCTGGAAACACCATATATTTT. Protein: CASSEGGRWDTFPSGNTIYF.

The gene calls are TRBV4-2 and TRBJ1-5; maybe TRBD1 (5 bases). The V end was cut by 0 bases, the J end by 0 bases, with 12 bases between. Germline CDR1 and CDR2: LGHNA and YNFKEQ. The CDR3 extends over 17 amino acids. This chain's CDR3 is CASSQEYRGASNQPQHF. DNA of the CDR3: TGTGCCAGCAGCCAAGAGTATAGAGGGGCTAGCAATCAGCCCCAGCATTTT.